This entry is about one T cell receptor beta chain. The target antigen is unknown. The source of the sample is a study of beta chain features in type 1 diabetes. Findings and limits, study-wide: PCR could preferentially amplify shorter templates, alike in patients and controls. Moderate yet significant TCRB CDR3 shortening was seen in Type 1 diabetes patients in all four CD4+ subsets. A pattern of fewer insertions and more deletions at VDJ junctions was seen in type 1 diabetes patients.

All of the isolated RNA was reverse transcribed, so expressed TCRB transcripts were sequenced. Samples of naive, central memory and regulatory T cells yielded a mean of about 3.8 million reads. Some clones are missing from TCRdb's copy, which holds only in-frame ones; the method was immunoSEQ multiplex PCR. The data hold roughly 340,000 clones, with 13% observed a single time. The germline CDR1 and CDR2 sequences are SGDLS and YYNGEE. The CDR3 runs 15 residues. Trimming at V came to 3 bases and at J to 4 bases, leaving 7 bases not matched to a gene. By way of CD45RO/CCR7/CD25/CD127/CD95/CD27, the CD4+ regulatory, stem cell-like memory, central memory and naive cells were sorted.

Sequencing was done on a sample of naive CD4+ T cells from blood. The receptor was derived from a woman between 18 and 30 years old with type 1 diabetes. This rearrangement joins TRBV9 to TRBJ1-2; 9 nucleotides match TRBD1. CDR3 residues: CASSGYRGPIYGYTF. The CDR3 coding sequence is TGTGCCAGCAGCGGATACAGGGGGCCGATCTATGGCTACACCTTC.